This is a list of T cell receptor beta chains from one sample in a study. Via MiXCR, TCRdb re-called the RT-PCR reads, giving one row per CDR3 protein. Counted here are more than 600,000 distinct CDR3 sequences, 12% to 15% occurring once; the ten biggest clones make up just over 3.5%. Sequences were obtained from memory CD4+ T cells from blood. These receptors originate from a female donor in good health, serving as a healthy control. CDR3s include the opening cysteine and the closing phenylalanine or tryptophan. The order of the fields is clone size, V gene, D gene, J gene, CDR3 DNA, CDR3 protein. A D gene is named only where the DNA matches it firmly. Size values are once, few and many counts, or a class for expanded clones, and some rows have none.

size: few; V: TRBV20-1; D: TRBD1; J: TRBJ1-2; DNA: TGCAGTGCTAGTTTATCGGGACAGACGACTGGCTACACCTTC; CDR3: CSASLSGQTTGYTF
size: .; V: TRBV27; D: .; J: TRBJ2-1; DNA: TGTGCCAGCAGTTTTATGGGGGTACAGTTCTTC; CDR3: CASSFMGVQFF
size: .; V: TRBV28; D: .; J: TRBJ1-1; DNA: TGTGCCAGCAGTTCGTTCGGGGGGGCCGATGAAGCTTTCTTT; CDR3: CASSSFGGADEAFF
size: .; V: TRBV20-1; D: TRBD1; J: TRBJ1-4; DNA: TGCAGTGCTTTAAGGACAGGGGGCCTAGAAAAACTGTTTTTT; CDR3: CSALRTGGLEKLFF
size: .; V: TRBV6-5; D: .; J: TRBJ1-2; DNA: TGTGCCAGCAGTTACTCGACTTTTGGGGGGAATGGCTACACCTTC; CDR3: CASSYSTFGGNGYTF
size: few; V: TRBV30; D: .; J: TRBJ2-1; DNA: TGTGCCTGGGCCCGTAGCTCCTACAATGAGCAGTTCTTC; CDR3: CAWARSSYNEQFF
size: many; V: TRBV5-1; D: .; J: TRBJ2-1; DNA: TGCGCCAGCCGGTTATTTTTGGGGGACAATGAGCAGTTCTTC; CDR3: CASRLFLGDNEQFF
size: many; V: TRBV20-1; D: TRBD2; J: TRBJ2-1; DNA: TGCAGTGCCACCGCAACTCATAGCGGGTCGGGGGATGAGCAGTTCTTC; CDR3: CSATATHSGSGDEQFF
size: few; V: TRBV24-1; D: TRBD1; J: TRBJ2-5; DNA: TGTGCCACCAGTGGTACGGGACAGGGGGGGCAAGAGACCCAGTACTTC; CDR3: CATSGTGQGGQETQYF
size: .; V: TRBV11-2; D: TRBD2; J: TRBJ2-7; DNA: TGTGCCAGCAGCGGGCAAGGACTAGCGGGGGCCGGGGAGCAGTACTTC; CDR3: CASSGQGLAGAGEQYF
size: .; V: TRBV2; D: .; J: TRBJ1-1; DNA: TGTGCCAGCAGTGAACAGTTAGGGGGGTTGAACACTGAAGCTTTCTTT; CDR3: CASSEQLGGLNTEAFF
size: few; V: TRBV19; D: TRBD2; J: TRBJ2-3; DNA: TGTGCCAGTAGTATAAAAGGTGGTAGCGGGAGCGTCGCAGATACGCAGTATTTT; CDR3: CASSIKGGSGSVADTQYF
size: many; V: TRBV12-3/TRBV12-4; D: TRBD1; J: TRBJ2-7; DNA: TGTGCCAGCAGTAAAACCGGGACAGTACTCTCCTACGAGCAGTACTTC; CDR3: CASSKTGTVLSYEQYF
size: few; V: TRBV7-6; D: TRBD2; J: TRBJ2-3; DNA: TGTGCCAGCAGCTTTTACTCCGCGGGACTAGCCAGCACAGATACGCAGTATTTT; CDR3: CASSFYSAGLASTDTQYF
size: .; V: TRBV4-2; D: .; J: TRBJ1-6; DNA: TGTGCCAGCAGCCAAAAAATAGATTCACCCCTCCACTTT; CDR3: CASSQKIDSPLHF
size: few; V: TRBV20-1; D: TRBD2; J: TRBJ2-4; DNA: TGCAGTGCTAGACGCGGACTAGCGGGAGAAGGGTCAAAAAACATTCAGTACTTC; CDR3: CSARRGLAGEGSKNIQYF
size: few; V: TRBV6-1; D: .; J: TRBJ2-3; DNA: TGTGCCAGCAGTGAATCTATTACGCAGTATTTT; CDR3: CASSESITQYF
size: .; V: TRBV20-1; D: .; J: TRBJ2-7; DNA: TGCAGTGCTACCGAAGGGGGGGGCTCCTACGAGCAGTACTTC; CDR3: CSATEGGGSYEQYF
size: few; V: TRBV20-1; D: .; J: TRBJ2-7; DNA: TGCAGTGCGGAACAGAAGACGGACGAGCAGTACTTC; CDR3: CSAEQKTDEQYF
size: .; V: TRBV19; D: TRBD1; J: TRBJ2-3; DNA: TGTGCCAGTAGTACCGGGACAGGGGGCGCGGATACGCAGTATTTT; CDR3: CASSTGTGGADTQYF
size: .; V: TRBV11-2; D: .; J: TRBJ1-1; DNA: TGTGCCAGCAGCTTAGATCTGCCCGCAGCCGGGGCTTTCTTT; CDR3: CASSLDLPAAGAFF
size: few; V: TRBV12-5; D: .; J: TRBJ1-1; DNA: TGTGCTAGTGGGCTGAACCTACAGGGACCCGTAAACACTGAAGCTTTCTTT; CDR3: CASGLNLQGPVNTEAFF
size: .; V: TRBV7-2; D: .; J: TRBJ2-7; DNA: TGTGCCAGCAGCTTAGGGGTCGGGGACACCACTTACGAGCAGTACTTC; CDR3: CASSLGVGDTTYEQYF
size: .; V: TRBV9; D: .; J: TRBJ2-3; DNA: TGTGCCAGCAGCGTGGAGGCCCTTAGCACAGATACGCAGTATTTT; CDR3: CASSVEALSTDTQYF
size: many; V: TRBV4-3; D: .; J: TRBJ2-7; DNA: TGCGCCAGCAGCCAAGAGTATAGGGATAACGAGCAGTACTTC; CDR3: CASSQEYRDNEQYF
size: .; V: TRBV6-6; D: TRBD2; J: TRBJ2-3; DNA: TGTGCCAGCAGTTACTCGACGGCCGGGAGGGGTGTAGATACGCAGTATTTT; CDR3: CASSYSTAGRGVDTQYF
size: .; V: TRBV4-3; D: .; J: TRBJ1-4; DNA: TGCGCCAGCAGCCCCCAAGCGGCCGAGAATGAAAAACTGTTTTTT; CDR3: CASSPQAAENEKLFF
size: many; V: TRBV15; D: .; J: TRBJ2-3; DNA: TGTGCCACCAGCGCGCAAAGTTTGTTCCAGGGAGGAGGCACAGATACGCAGTATTTT; CDR3: CATSAQSLFQGGGTDTQYF
size: few; V: TRBV15; D: .; J: TRBJ1-2; DNA: TGTGCCACCAGCAGAGACACCTATGGCTACACCTTC; CDR3: CATSRDTYGYTF
size: .; V: TRBV7-2; D: .; J: TRBJ2-4; DNA: TGTGCCAGCAGCACAATTATGGGGGGTCAGAACATTCAGTACTTC; CDR3: CASSTIMGGQNIQYF
size: .; V: TRBV3-1; D: TRBD2; J: TRBJ2-2; DNA: TGTGCCAGCAGACTCCGGACTAGCGGGGGGAACACCGGGGAGCTGTTTTTT; CDR3: CASRLRTSGGNTGELFF
size: many; V: TRBV11-2; D: TRBD2; J: TRBJ2-4; DNA: TGTGCCAGCAGCTTAGAGTCTAGCGGAAGCCCCAAAAACATTCAGTACTTC; CDR3: CASSLESSGSPKNIQYF
size: many; V: TRBV6-5; D: .; J: TRBJ1-6; DNA: TGTGCCAGCAGTTACGGAGATCCGCGGTCCTATAATTCACCCCTCCACTTT; CDR3: CASSYGDPRSYNSPLHF
size: many; V: TRBV11-2; D: .; J: TRBJ2-1; DNA: TGTGCCAGCAGCCGAGACAGATACAATGAGCAGTTCTTC; CDR3: CASSRDRYNEQFF
size: few; V: TRBV2; D: .; J: TRBJ1-2; DNA: TGTGCCAGCAGTGGGGCTAGTTATGGCTACACCTTC; CDR3: CASSGASYGYTF
size: .; V: TRBV7-3; D: TRBD2; J: TRBJ2-3; DNA: TGTGCCAGCAGCCGCGGGACTAGGGATACGCAGTATTTT; CDR3: CASSRGTRDTQYF
size: few; V: TRBV11-2; D: TRBD2; J: TRBJ2-1; DNA: TGTGCCAGCAGCTGGACTAGCGGACTATCCAATGAGCAGTTCTTC; CDR3: CASSWTSGLSNEQFF
size: .; V: TRBV7-6; D: .; J: TRBJ1-6; DNA: TGTGCCAGCAGCTTAGAGCATTCACCCCTCCACTTT; CDR3: CASSLEHSPLHF
size: .; V: TRBV6-6; D: .; J: TRBJ2-2; DNA: TGTGCCAGCAGTGAGATTGCTCTCGGGGAGCTGTTTTTT; CDR3: CASSEIALGELFF
size: few; V: TRBV6-5; D: .; J: TRBJ2-1; DNA: TGTGCCAGCAGCCCAGGAGGGGGTCGAGAGCAGTTCTTC; CDR3: CASSPGGGREQFF
size: .; V: TRBV7-2; D: .; J: TRBJ2-3; DNA: TGTGCCAGCAGCTTTTTCGGGAGTGGAGGCACAGATACGCAGTATTTT; CDR3: CASSFFGSGGTDTQYF